This T cell receptor beta chain stems from a study of control samples from healthy donors and cancer patients. V was pared by 3 bases and J by 10 bases, with 18 bases between. The germline CDR1 and CDR2 sequences are LGHDT and YNNKEL (reference sequence). The CDR3 loop spans 14 amino acids. Profiled with immunoSEQ multiplex PCR; TCRdb holds only in-frame clones, not every one. Of approximately 100,000 clones in the sample, about 84% were seen once. The chain joins TRBV3-1 (or the pseudogene TRBV3-2) to TRBJ1-2, with unresolved D. This TCR derives from a woman in her thirties or forties in good health. Sequenced material: blood. DNA of the CDR3: TGTGCCAGCAGCCAGGATCATGGAGAAAGGTTCTACACCTTC. Residues: CASSQDHGERFYTF.